The 12 T cell receptor beta chains presented below share a single source sample, sequenced in a study of T cell responses to AZD1222 COVID-19 vaccine. Sequenced by immunoSEQ multiplex PCR; TCRdb stores in-frame clones only, minus some. The sample has roughly 99,000 clones; roughly nine tenths are singletons. This specimen consisted of peripheral blood, obtained on day 0 of AZD1222 vaccination. The receptors were gathered from an adult in good health.

The chain employs TRBV7-2 and TRBJ1-1; D is undetermined. CDR1 and CDR2 from the germline V gene are SGHTA and FQGNSA. The CDR3 is made up of 15 amino acids. Between the trimmed V and J ends, which lost 4 bases and 1 base, there was a span of 13 bases. The CDR3 sequence: CASSSRIMRNTEAFF. The DNA of the CDR3 is TGTGCCAGCAGCTCTCGAATTATGCGGAACACTGAAGCTTTCTTT.

This sequence joins TRBV4-1 and TRBJ2-1; 8 bases are shared with TRBD2. The CDR3 contains 18 residues. J lost 4 bases, V lost 0 bases, and 11 bases had no gene match. CDR1 is MGHRA and CDR2 is YSYEKL in the germline V gene. Here the CDR3 DNA reads TGCGCCAGCAGCCAAGAATCGTCGCGCGGGAGGTATTACAATGAGCAGTTCTTC. Translating it yields CASSQESSRGRYYNEQFF.

V gene TRBV15 combines with J gene TRBJ1-2, with 7 bases aligning to TRBD1. CDR1 and CDR2 (germline): LNHNV, YYDKDF (reference sequence). The CDR3 spans 15 residues. V lost 5 bases to trimming and J lost 6 bases; unmatched junction nucleotides: 12. The CDR3 region is CATSSGTEPPNGYTF. CDR3 nucleotides: TGTGCCACCAGCTCGGGGACAGAACCCCCGAATGGCTACACCTTC.

The CDR3 loop is CASSVRPPRGAGNTIYF. CDR3 bases: TGTGCCAGCAGTGTAAGACCCCCACGAGGCGCTGGAAACACCATATATTTT. The V call is TRBV6-1, the J call TRBJ1-3; D is undetermined. The CDR3 totals 17 residues. V lost 4 bases and J 2 bases, leaving 18 bases between the germline ends. The germline CDR1 and CDR2 sequences are MNHNS and SASEGT.

This chain joins TRBV20-1 and TRBJ1-2; possible D gene TRBD1, 5 bases. The CDR3 has 13 residues. Looked up from germline, CDR1 is DFQATT and CDR2 is SNEGSKA (reference sequence). Trimming pared 3 bases from V and 5 bases from J, leaving 13 bases between. CDR3 loop: CSASGDLKYGYTF. DNA for the CDR3: TGCAGTGCTAGTGGGGACTTAAAATATGGCTACACCTTC.

A remark on this clone: Sequence at one end of the junction differs from germline and may be a read error. The chain carries TRBV12-5 and TRBJ2-7; 12 bases line up with TRBD1. The CDR3 covers 12 residues. The germline CDR1 and CDR2 sequences are LGHNT and FRNRAP. CDR3 in DNA: TGTGCCAGTGGGGGACAGGGGGCAAGGCAGTACTTC. Protein: CASGGQGARQYF. Drawing the rest from reference TRBV12-5 and TRBJ2-7, the complete variable domain is DARVTQTPRHKVTEMGQEVTMRCQPILGHNTVFWYRQTMMQGLELLAYFRNRAPLDDSGMPKDRFSAEMPDATLATLKIQPSEPRDSAVYFCASGGQGARQYFGPGTRLTVT.

J is TRBJ1-6 and V is TRBV9; 9 positions agree with TRBD1. There are 12 residues in the CDR3. Per germline, CDR1 SGDLS and CDR2 YYNGEE. V gave up 3 bases and J gave up 16 bases; unmatched junction bases: 5. CDR3 sequence: CASSEGTGPLHF. The CDR3 DNA sequence: TGTGCCAGCAGCGAGGGGACAGGGCCGCTCCACTTT.

V gene TRBV6-4 combines with J gene TRBJ1-2; D is ambiguous. The CDR3 loop spans 13 amino acids. CDR1 and CDR2 (germline): MRHNA, SNTAGT. V was clipped by 6 bases and J by 2 bases, with 10 bases between them. CDR3 residues: CASSQTRNYGYTF. CDR3 nucleotides: TGTGCCAGCAGCCAGACGAGGAACTATGGCTACACCTTC.

The V and J genes are TRBV5-1 and TRBJ2-7, with D tentatively TRBD1 (5 bases). Trimming stripped 5 bases from V and 3 bases from J, with 9 bases between. The germline CDR1 and CDR2 sequences are SGHRS and YFSETQ. This CDR3 comprises 12 residues. CDR3 nucleotide sequence: TGCGCCAGCAGACAGGCGAACTACGAGCAGTACTTC. It codes for CASRQANYEQYF.

The chain employs TRBV30 and TRBJ1-2, with 12 nucleotides matching TRBD1. This CDR3 is 16 amino acids long. V gave up 4 bases and J gave up 3 bases; unmatched junction bases: 9. From germline, CDR1 is GTSNPN and CDR2 SVGIG (reference sequence). CDR3: CAWNSGGTGGYYGYTF. The DNA for the CDR3 is TGTGCCTGGAATTCCGGGGGGACAGGGGGCTACTATGGCTACACCTTC.

V is TRBV5-1 and J is TRBJ2-1; 12 positions match TRBD2. V dropped 0 bases and J dropped 0; count of bases not matched to a gene: 4. The CDR3 totals 18 residues. Germline V lookup: CDR1 SGHRS, CDR2 YFSETQ. The CDR3 loop is CASSLVTSGRSSYNEQFF. Written as DNA, the CDR3 is TGCGCCAGCAGCTTGGTTACTAGCGGGAGGAGCTCCTACAATGAGCAGTTCTTC. Supplemented by reference TRBV5-1 and TRBJ2-1, the full variable domain reads KAGVTQTPRYLIKTRGQQVTLSCSPISGHRSVSWYQQTPGQGLQFLFEYFSETQRNKGNFPGRFSGRQFSNSRSEMNVSTLELGDSALYLCASSLVTSGRSSYNEQFFGPGTRLTVL.

The V and J genes are TRBV7-2 and TRBJ1-3; D perhaps matches TRBD1 (6 bases). The CDR3 consists of 15 residues. In germline, CDR1 is SGHTA, CDR2 FQGNSA. The V gene lost 6 bases and the J gene lost 0 bases, with 12 bases spanning the gap. The CDR3, as DNA: TGTGCCAGCAGTCCCTGGGACATCTCTGGAAACACCATATATTTT. Translating it yields CASSPWDISGNTIYF.